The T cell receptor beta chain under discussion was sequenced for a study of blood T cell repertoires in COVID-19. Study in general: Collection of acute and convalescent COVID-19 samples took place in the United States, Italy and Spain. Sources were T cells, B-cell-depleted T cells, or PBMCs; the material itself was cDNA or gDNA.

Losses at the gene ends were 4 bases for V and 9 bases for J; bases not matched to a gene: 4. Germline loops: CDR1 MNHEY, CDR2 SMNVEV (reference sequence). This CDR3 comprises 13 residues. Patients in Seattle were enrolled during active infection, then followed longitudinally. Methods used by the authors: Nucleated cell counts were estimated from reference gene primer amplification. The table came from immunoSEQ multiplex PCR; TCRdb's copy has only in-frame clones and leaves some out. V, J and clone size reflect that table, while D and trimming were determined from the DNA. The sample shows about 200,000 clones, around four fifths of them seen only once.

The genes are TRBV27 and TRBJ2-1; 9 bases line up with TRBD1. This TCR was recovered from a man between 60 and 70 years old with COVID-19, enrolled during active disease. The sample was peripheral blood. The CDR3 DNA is TGTGCCAGCAGTTGGGACAGGGAAACTGAGCAGTTCTTC. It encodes CASSWDRETEQFF.